The rows below give T cell receptor beta chains drawn from one sample of a study of T cell responses to AZD1222 COVID-19 vaccine. Sequencing was performed with immunoSEQ multiplex PCR; in TCRdb, only in-frame clones are kept and a portion is missing. The sample yields roughly 150,000 clones, 90% to 95% seen once. The sequenced sample was peripheral blood, obtained 28 days after the second AZD1222 dose. The receptors come from an adult who received the AZD1222 COVID-19 vaccine. Both conserved end residues are part of each CDR3. D genes are given only for firm matches. Clone size appears in some rows only: once, few, many, or a class for an expanded clone.

V gene	D gene	clone size	J gene	CDR3 protein	CDR3 DNA
TRBV30	TRBD2	-	TRBJ2-1	CAWSVIKLAGGAEQFF	TGTGCCTGGAGTGTTATTAAGCTAGCGGGGGGGGCCGAGCAGTTCTTC
TRBV6-1	TRBD1	few	TRBJ2-1	CASSVGTGTGRVGNYNEQFF	TGTGCCAGCAGTGTGGGTACCGGGACAGGCCGAGTAGGAAACTACAATGAGCAGTTCTTC
TRBV11-3	-	-	TRBJ2-5	CASSLGTSLTQYF	TGTGCCAGCAGCTTAGGGACCTCACTAACCCAGTACTTC
TRBV6-7	-	-	TRBJ2-7	CASSSGGGSYEQYF	TGTGCCAGCAGTTCGGGGGGCGGGTCCTACGAGCAGTACTTC
TRBV7-9	-	-	TRBJ2-6	CASSPTSGANVLTF	TGTGCCAGCAGCCCCACGTCTGGGGCCAACGTCCTGACTTTC
TRBV12-3/TRBV12-4	-	-	TRBJ1-1	CASRPQTNTEAFF	TGTGCCAGCAGACCCCAGACGAACACTGAAGCTTTCTTT
TRBV5-1	-	-	TRBJ2-5	CASSSRAETQETQYF	TGCGCCAGCAGCTCCCGAGCGGAGACCCAAGAGACCCAGTACTTC
TRBV14	-	once	TRBJ2-2	CASSRGLTNTGELFF	TGTGCCAGCAGCCGGGGTTTAACGAACACCGGGGAGCTGTTTTTT
TRBV2	-	-	TRBJ2-5	CASSEASGTPAETQYF	TGTGCCAGCAGTGAAGCGTCCGGGACTCCCGCGGAGACCCAGTACTTC
TRBV28	-	-	TRBJ2-7	CASILDSAGEQYF	TGTGCCAGCATCCTCGACTCCGCCGGGGAGCAGTACTTC
TRBV18	TRBD1	-	TRBJ1-1	CASSPLGQGAWDTEAFF	TGTGCCAGCTCACCCTTAGGACAGGGGGCATGGGACACTGAAGCTTTCTTT
TRBV7-8	-	-	TRBJ2-5	CASSLVRFQQTQYF	TGTGCCAGCAGCTTAGTTAGGTTTCAGCAGACCCAGTACTTC
TRBV10-3	-	-	TRBJ1-2	CAISESINYGYTF	TGTGCCATCAGTGAGTCGATTAACTATGGCTACACCTTC
TRBV5-1	TRBD2	-	TRBJ2-7	CASSLETSGIEQYF	TGCGCCAGCAGCTTGGAGACTAGCGGGATCGAGCAGTACTTC
TRBV9	-	-	TRBJ2-2	CASSAFPRRPGELFF	TGTGCCAGCAGCGCTTTCCCCCGTAGACCCGGGGAGCTGTTTTTT
TRBV4-1	TRBD2	-	TRBJ2-7	CASSQETPGLAYEQYF	TGCGCCAGCAGCCAAGAGACTCCGGGACTAGCCTACGAGCAGTACTTC
TRBV11-2	TRBD2	few	TRBJ2-5	CATRPTSGKETQYF	TGTGCCACCCGTCCAACTAGCGGGAAAGAGACCCAGTACTTC
TRBV6-5	-	-	TRBJ2-7	CASSYALSYEQYF	TGTGCCAGCAGTTACGCGTTATCCTACGAGCAGTACTTC
TRBV2	-	-	TRBJ1-3	CASRSSRSSGNTIYF	TGTGCCAGCAGGAGTTCTCGGAGCTCTGGAAACACCATATATTTT
TRBV4-2	TRBD1	once	TRBJ1-2	CASSQATGVIGYTF	TGTGCCAGCAGCCAGGCGACAGGGGTAATTGGCTACACCTTC
TRBV5-6	-	-	TRBJ2-5	CASSFGQPGTQYF	TGTGCCAGCAGCTTCGGACAGCCAGGGACCCAGTACTTC
TRBV2	-	-	TRBJ2-7	CASSEAEQYF	TGTGCCAGCAGTGAGGCCGAGCAGTACTTC
TRBV7-9	TRBD1	-	TRBJ1-2	CASSRDREGYTF	TGTGCCAGCAGCCGGGACAGGGAGGGCTACACCTTC
TRBV5-1	TRBD1	-	TRBJ1-2	CASSPLQGAYYGYTF	TGCGCCAGCAGCCCGTTACAGGGGGCATACTATGGCTACACCTTC
TRBV3-1/TRBV3-2	TRBD1	-	TRBJ1-1	CASSDLQGAEAFF	TGTGCCAGCAGCGATTTACAGGGGGCTGAAGCTTTCTTT
TRBV7-9	-	once	TRBJ2-2	CASSFILVANTGELFF	TGTGCCAGCAGCTTCATCCTAGTAGCGAACACCGGGGAGCTGTTTTTT
TRBV4-1	-	-	TRBJ1-1	CASSPGRARNTEAFF	TGCGCCAGCAGCCCTGGAAGGGCGCGGAACACTGAAGCTTTCTTT
TRBV12-5	-	-	TRBJ2-1	CASGLVSVEQFF	TGTGCTAGTGGTTTGGTATCTGTTGAGCAGTTCTTC
TRBV15	-	-	TRBJ1-5	CATSRDWGVGDDQPQHF	TGTGCCACCAGCAGAGATTGGGGAGTCGGAGATGATCAGCCCCAGCATTTT
TRBV5-1	-	-	TRBJ1-2	CASSFGQDYGYTF	TGCGCCAGCAGCTTCGGGCAGGACTATGGCTACACCTTC
TRBV7-2	-	-	TRBJ2-2	CASGNRPPNTGELFF	TGTGCCAGCGGAAACAGGCCCCCGAACACCGGGGAGCTGTTTTTT
TRBV5-1	-	-	TRBJ1-2	CASSLGQSQTNYGYTF	TGCGCCAGCAGCCTAGGACAGTCTCAGACCAACTATGGCTACACCTTC
TRBV4-2	-	-	TRBJ2-1	CASSQSIEQFF	TGTGCCAGCAGCCAATCCATTGAGCAGTTCTTC
TRBV6-1	-	-	TRBJ2-2	CASSARGGPYTGELFF	TGTGCCAGCAGTGCCAGAGGGGGGCCGTACACCGGGGAGCTGTTTTTT
TRBV5-4	-	-	TRBJ2-1	CASSPAGRTPNNEQFF	TGTGCCAGCAGCCCTGCGGGGCGGACCCCCAACAATGAGCAGTTCTTC
TRBV5-1	-	once	TRBJ2-1	CASSPSHSEQFF	TGCGCCAGCAGCCCCAGTCATTCGGAGCAGTTCTTC
TRBV7-6	-	-	TRBJ2-7	CASSLYRAQYEQYF	TGTGCCAGCAGCTTGTACAGGGCCCAGTACGAGCAGTACTTC
TRBV12-3/TRBV12-4	-	-	TRBJ2-1	CASSLYNEQFF	TGTGCCAGCAGTCTTTACAATGAGCAGTTCTTC
TRBV20-1	-	once	TRBJ2-5	CSASLQGEGETQYF	TGCAGTGCTAGTCTACAGGGGGAGGGAGAGACCCAGTACTTC
TRBV12-3/TRBV12-4	-	-	TRBJ1-2	CASSRTRYGYTF	TGTGCCAGCAGCAGGACCCGCTATGGCTACACCTTC
TRBV18	-	once	TRBJ1-1	CASSPDQGNTEAFF	TGTGCCAGCTCACCAGATCAGGGAAACACTGAAGCTTTCTTT
TRBV3-1/TRBV3-2	TRBD1	once	TRBJ2-2	CASSQAGPGTGAPNTGELFF	TGTGCCAGCAGCCAAGCTGGGCCCGGGACAGGGGCACCGAACACCGGGGAGCTGTTTTTT
TRBV7-8	-	-	TRBJ1-4	CASSLSFGSATNEKLFF	TGTGCCAGCAGCTTATCATTCGGGAGTGCAACTAATGAAAAACTGTTTTTT
TRBV19	TRBD1	-	TRBJ1-6	CASSAGTVISSYNSPLHF	TGTGCCAGTAGTGCGGGGACAGTTATAAGCTCCTATAATTCACCCCTCCACTTT
TRBV4-1	-	few	TRBJ1-5	CASSALRGQPQHF	TGCGCCAGCAGCGCACTAAGGGGGCAGCCCCAGCATTTT
TRBV9	-	-	TRBJ2-5	CASSVDGGTQETQYF	TGTGCCAGCAGCGTAGACGGGGGGACACAAGAGACCCAGTACTTC
TRBV6-2/TRBV6-3	TRBD1	-	TRBJ1-3	CASSFNPGQGSGNTIYF	TGTGCCAGCAGTTTCAATCCCGGACAGGGGTCCGGAAACACCATATATTTT
TRBV9	-	-	TRBJ1-1	CASSARTGGNTEAFF	TGTGCCAGCAGCGCCCGGACGGGAGGGAACACTGAAGCTTTCTTT
TRBV5-1	TRBD1	-	TRBJ1-1	CASSPRTGANEAFF	TGCGCCAGCAGCCCACGGACAGGGGCAAATGAAGCTTTCTTT
TRBV2	TRBD1	-	TRBJ1-5	CASTKTGSSNQPQHF	TGTGCCAGCACCAAGACAGGGTCGAGCAATCAGCCCCAGCATTTT
TRBV29-1	-	-	TRBJ1-5	CSVLLGGNQPQHF	TGCAGCGTCCTTCTGGGGGGCAATCAGCCCCAGCATTTT
TRBV11-2	-	-	TRBJ2-3	CASSPPRRPTDTQYF	TGTGCCAGCAGCCCCCCCCGGAGGCCCACAGATACGCAGTATTTT
TRBV7-8	-	-	TRBJ1-1	CASRRDGEAFF	TGTGCCAGCAGGAGGGACGGGGAAGCTTTCTTT
TRBV24-1	TRBD2	-	TRBJ2-5	CATSDFSGGSLGAQYF	TGTGCCACCAGTGATTTTTCGGGAGGGTCACTGGGGGCCCAGTACTTC
TRBV7-8	TRBD2	-	TRBJ2-7	CASSLAGWEGSYEQYF	TGTGCCAGCAGCCTCGCGGGATGGGAGGGCTCCTACGAGCAGTACTTC
TRBV9	TRBD2	-	TRBJ2-3	CASSAWTSFTDTQYF	TGTGCCAGCAGCGCCTGGACTAGCTTCACAGATACGCAGTATTTT
TRBV18	TRBD2	-	TRBJ2-5	CASSPTSGSREETQYF	TGTGCCAGCTCACCCACTAGCGGGAGTAGGGAGGAGACCCAGTACTTC